This T cell receptor beta chain was captured by sequencing in a study of T-cell memory formation after mild COVID-19. Study outcomes and limitations: Day 15 to 85 contracting clones showed balanced CD4/CD8; later expanders leaned CD4+.

Germline V gene data show CDR1 as SGHKS and CDR2 as YYEKEE (reference sequence). The V gene lost 0 bases and the J gene lost 0 bases, with 12 bases spanning the gap. This CDR3 is built from 16 residues. Comments on this clonotype: Antigen: not known.

The 5'RACE method, run with constant-segment primers, produced TCR alpha and TCR beta cDNA libraries (carrying sample barcodes and UMIs). Each CDR3 protein is one row after TCRdb ran MiXCR on the 5' RACE reads. The sample contains 100,000 to 120,000 distinct CDR3 sequences, 18% of which appear only once. Input material: PBMCs or a T cell subset sorted from them (not recorded which). The genes are TRBV5-5 and TRBJ1-1; tentative D call: TRBD1 (5 bases). This TCR came from a man between 18 and 29 years old who had mild COVID-19 (a few samples of this study predate the infection). Cell type and time point are not known. The CDR3 protein is CASSLDRSGMNTEAFF. The DNA for the CDR3 is TGTGCCAGCAGCTTGGACAGGTCGGGCATGAACACTGAAGCTTTCTTT.